A selection of T cell receptor beta chains follows, all from one sample in a study. Here immunoSEQ multiplex PCR was the method, and the copy in TCRdb shows in-frame clones only, minus some. The sample includes under 90,000 clones, just over 90% of them seen just once. The material sequenced was PBMCs. These receptors all stem from a man aged 40-49 years with rheumatoid arthritis. Each CDR3 is given with its conserved first and last residue. The order of the fields is J gene, V gene, D gene, CDR3 protein, CDR3 DNA. The D gene is left open where the match is weak.

J: TRBJ1-3
V: TRBV6-5
D: TRBD1
CDR3: CASSSGTASGNTIYF
DNA: TGTGCCAGCAGTTCTGGGACAGCCTCTGGAAACACCATATATTTT

J: TRBJ2-7
V: TRBV29-1
D: .
CDR3: CSVLMGGQVKQYF
DNA: TGCAGCGTTCTTATGGGAGGACAAGTCAAGCAGTACTTC

J: TRBJ2-1
V: TRBV27
D: .
CDR3: CASTWRNEQFF
DNA: TGTGCCAGCACTTGGCGCAATGAGCAGTTCTTC

J: TRBJ1-3
V: TRBV3-1/TRBV3-2
D: .
CDR3: CASSQDTAIYF
DNA: TGTGCCAGCAGCCAAGATACCGCCATATATTTT

J: TRBJ2-1
V: TRBV15
D: .
CDR3: CATSRELADYNEQFF
DNA: TGTGCCACCAGCAGAGAATTAGCGGACTACAATGAGCAGTTCTTC

J: TRBJ2-5
V: TRBV7-9
D: .
CDR3: CASRNQETQYF
DNA: TGTGCCAGCAGGAACCAAGAGACCCAGTACTTC

J: TRBJ1-6
V: TRBV11-3
D: .
CDR3: CASSRTGTLTYSYNSPLHF
DNA: TGTGCCAGCAGCCGCACGGGGACATTAACATACTCCTATAATTCACCCCTCCACTTT

J: TRBJ2-6
V: TRBV7-6
D: .
CDR3: CASSSTGPSGANVLTF
DNA: TGTGCCAGCAGCTCGACAGGCCCCTCTGGGGCCAACGTCCTGACTTTC

J: TRBJ2-7
V: TRBV29-1
D: TRBD1
CDR3: CSATRTGGSYEQYF
DNA: TGCAGCGCCACTCGGACAGGGGGCTCCTACGAGCAGTACTTC

J: TRBJ1-1
V: TRBV6-5
D: .
CDR3: CASSYWGGPNTEAFF
DNA: TGTGCCAGCAGTTACTGGGGTGGACCGAACACTGAAGCTTTCTTT

J: TRBJ1-5
V: TRBV6-5
D: .
CDR3: CASSYSRWDTPQHF
DNA: TGTGCCAGCAGTTACTCGCGTTGGGACACTCCCCAGCATTTT

J: TRBJ1-6
V: TRBV5-1
D: TRBD1
CDR3: CASSHLDRGEDSPLHF
DNA: TGCGCCAGCAGCCATCTTGACAGGGGCGAAGATTCACCCCTCCACTTT

J: TRBJ2-7
V: TRBV6-1
D: .
CDR3: CASSSTRDKSYEQYF
DNA: TGTGCCAGCAGCTCTACCCGGGACAAATCCTACGAGCAGTACTTC

J: TRBJ2-2
V: TRBV9
D: .
CDR3: CASSVATGELFF
DNA: TGTGCCAGCAGCGTAGCTACCGGGGAGCTGTTTTTT

J: TRBJ1-6
V: TRBV7-2
D: .
CDR3: CASSFSIAGGGSPLHF
DNA: TGTGCCAGCAGCTTTAGCATCGCGGGAGGCGGTTCACCCCTCCACTTT

J: TRBJ1-3
V: TRBV7-8
D: TRBD1
CDR3: CASSLARFGGQGATGNTIYF
DNA: TGTGCCAGCAGCTTAGCGCGGTTCGGAGGGCAGGGGGCAACTGGAAACACCATATATTTT

J: TRBJ2-7
V: TRBV7-3
D: .
CDR3: CASSLGGTVRHEQYF
DNA: TGTGCCAGCAGCTTAGGGGGGACAGTGCGCCACGAGCAGTACTTC

J: TRBJ2-2
V: TRBV7-2
D: TRBD2
CDR3: CASSLSSSGPGELFF
DNA: TGTGCCAGCAGCTTAAGCTCTAGCGGTCCCGGGGAGCTGTTTTTT

J: TRBJ2-1
V: TRBV5-6
D: TRBD1
CDR3: CASSPATGEAYNEQFF
DNA: TGTGCCAGCAGCCCGGCGACAGGGGAGGCCTACAATGAGCAGTTCTTC